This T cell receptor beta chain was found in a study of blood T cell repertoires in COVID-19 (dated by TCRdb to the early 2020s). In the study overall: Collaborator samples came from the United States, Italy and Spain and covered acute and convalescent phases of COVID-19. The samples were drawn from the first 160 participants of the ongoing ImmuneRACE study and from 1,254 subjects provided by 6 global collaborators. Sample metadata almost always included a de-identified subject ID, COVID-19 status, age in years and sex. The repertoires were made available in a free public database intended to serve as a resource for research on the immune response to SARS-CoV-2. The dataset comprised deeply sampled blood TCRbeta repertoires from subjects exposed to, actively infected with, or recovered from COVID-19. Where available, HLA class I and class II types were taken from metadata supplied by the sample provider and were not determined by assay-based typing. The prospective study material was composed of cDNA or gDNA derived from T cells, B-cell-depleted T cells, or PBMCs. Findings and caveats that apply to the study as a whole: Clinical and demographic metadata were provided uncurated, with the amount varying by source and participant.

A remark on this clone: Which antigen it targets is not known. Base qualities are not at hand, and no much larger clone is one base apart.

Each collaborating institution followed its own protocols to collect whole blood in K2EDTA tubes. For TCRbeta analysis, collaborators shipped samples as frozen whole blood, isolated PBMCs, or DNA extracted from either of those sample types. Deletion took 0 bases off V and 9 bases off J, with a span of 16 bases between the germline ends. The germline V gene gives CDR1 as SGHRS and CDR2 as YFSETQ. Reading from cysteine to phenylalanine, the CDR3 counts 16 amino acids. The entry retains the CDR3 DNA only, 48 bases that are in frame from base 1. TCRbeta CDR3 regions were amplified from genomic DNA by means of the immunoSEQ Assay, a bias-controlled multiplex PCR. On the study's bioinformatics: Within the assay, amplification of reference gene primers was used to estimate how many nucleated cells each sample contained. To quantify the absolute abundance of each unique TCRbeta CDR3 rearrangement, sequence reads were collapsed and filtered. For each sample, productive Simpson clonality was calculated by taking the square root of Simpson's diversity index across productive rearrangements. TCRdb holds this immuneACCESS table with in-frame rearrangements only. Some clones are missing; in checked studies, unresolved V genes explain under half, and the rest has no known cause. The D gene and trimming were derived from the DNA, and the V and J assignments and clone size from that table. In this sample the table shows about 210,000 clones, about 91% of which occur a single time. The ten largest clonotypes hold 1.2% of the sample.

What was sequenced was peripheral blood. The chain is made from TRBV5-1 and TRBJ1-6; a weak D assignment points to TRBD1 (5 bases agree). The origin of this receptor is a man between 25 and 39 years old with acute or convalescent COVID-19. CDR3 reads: CASSLEGRAEGSPLHF. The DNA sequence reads TGCGCCAGCAGCTTGGAGGGCAGGGCCGAAGGTTCACCCCTCCACTTT.